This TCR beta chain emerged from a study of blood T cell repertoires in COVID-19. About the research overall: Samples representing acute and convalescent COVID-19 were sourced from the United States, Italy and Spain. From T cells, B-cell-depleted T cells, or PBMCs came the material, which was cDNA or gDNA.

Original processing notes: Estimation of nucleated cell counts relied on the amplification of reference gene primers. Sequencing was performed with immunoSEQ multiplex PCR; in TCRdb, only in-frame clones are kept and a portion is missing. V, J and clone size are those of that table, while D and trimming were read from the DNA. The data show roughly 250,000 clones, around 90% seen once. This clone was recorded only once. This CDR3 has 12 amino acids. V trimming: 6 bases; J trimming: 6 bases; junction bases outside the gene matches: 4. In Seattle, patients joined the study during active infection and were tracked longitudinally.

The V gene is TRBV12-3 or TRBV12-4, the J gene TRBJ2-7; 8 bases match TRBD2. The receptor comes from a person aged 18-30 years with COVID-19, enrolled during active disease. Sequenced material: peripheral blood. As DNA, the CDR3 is TGTGCCAGCAGCTTCCGGGGGGGCGAGCAGTACTTC. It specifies CASSFRGGEQYF.